The T cell receptor (beta chain) under discussion was sequenced for a study of CD8 T cells in ankylosing spondylitis. On this clonotype itself: Its antigen is unidentified.

Generation of TCR beta libraries employed quantitative 5'-RACE incorporating molecular barcodes. One entry per CDR3 protein results from TCRdb running MiXCR on the 5' RACE reads. The sample holds 750,000 to 850,000 distinct CDR3 sequences, 12% seen once. This CDR3 spans 15 amino acids. Trimming cost V 3 bases and J 5 bases, with 16 bases left between them. Germline V gene sequence: CDR1 SGHTA, CDR2 FQGNSA. Study-wide results and limits: As for the disease-linked clones, they showed a CD8+ phenotype and occurred at relatively low frequencies in peripheral blood. Clones linked to disease were reported to show significant enrichment in matched ankylosing spondylitis synovial fluid. Fewer than ten highly homologous variants made up a TCR beta motif, and this motif appeared characteristic of ankylosing spondylitis blood.

This rearrangement joins TRBV7-2 to TRBJ1-1; perhaps TRBD1 as D (6 bases). This TCR derives from a male donor with ankylosing spondylitis. The sequencing input was blood, either unsorted or a sorted T cell fraction (not recorded which). Written as DNA, the CDR3 is TGTGCCAGCAGCTTTTACAGGGTGAGCAGTACTGAAGCTTTCTTT. It yields the protein CASSFYRVSSTEAFF.